Shown below are 7 T cell receptor beta chains from a single sample sequenced in a study of cytomegalovirus exposure and HLA in healthy donors. Amplification used 60 Vbeta primers and 13 Jbeta primers. The data were produced by immunoSEQ multiplex PCR, yet TCRdb's version contains in-frame clones alone and is incomplete. The sample has some 190,000 clones, 70% to 80% seen once. The sequenced sample consisted of PBMCs. The receptors shown here come from a woman aged 30 to 39 in good health and CMV-seropositive.

J is TRBJ1-1 and V is TRBV4-1; maybe TRBD1 (6 bases). The germline V gene encodes CDR1 MGHRA and CDR2 YSYEKL. The V gene lost 1 base and the J gene lost 0 bases, with 6 bases spanning the gap. CDR3 length: 14 residues. As DNA, the CDR3 is TGCGCCAGCAGCCAAGGGACAGTGAACACTGAAGCTTTCTTT. This translates into CASSQGTVNTEAFF.

The gene calls are TRBV5-1 and TRBJ2-7, with a tentative D call TRBD1 (6 bases). V dropped 8 bases and J dropped 1 base, with 22 bases sitting between them. Germline V gene lookup returns CDR1 SGHRS and CDR2 YFSETQ. The CDR3 has 16 residues. The DNA for the CDR3 is TGCGCCAGTGCTCCGGATTCAGGGGACCCATCCTACGAGCAGTACTTC. Translation: CASAPDSGDPSYEQYF.

The V and J genes are TRBV30 and TRBJ2-7; the match to TRBD1 covers 7 bases. Germline-derived CDR1 and CDR2 are GTSNPN and SVGIG (reference sequence). This CDR3 comprises 18 residues. J lost 4 bases, V lost 2 bases, and 20 bases had no gene match. The DNA for the CDR3 is TGTGCCTGGAGTCCAACCTACAGGGGTCTAGTACGGGGTTACGAGCAGTACTTC. Translated, it gives CAWSPTYRGLVRGYEQYF.

This clone was counted between two and nine times. The genes are TRBV9 and TRBJ2-3; D not resolved. Germline V gives CDR1 SGDLS, CDR2 YYNGEE. The CDR3 runs to 15 residues. V lost 0 bases, J lost 2 bases, and 10 bases lay in between. CDR3 in amino acids: CASSVEALNTDTQYF. In nucleotides, the CDR3 is TGTGCCAGCAGCGTAGAAGCCCTAAACACAGATACGCAGTATTTT.

This rearrangement joins TRBV7-9 to TRBJ2-7; a possible D gene is TRBD1 (5 bases). The germline V gene has CDR1 SEHNR and CDR2 FQNEAQ (reference sequence). V dropped 1 base and J dropped 5 bases, with 12 bases sitting between them. The CDR3 has 14 amino acids. This CDR3 reads CASSLGGRVNEQYF. CDR3 DNA: TGTGCCAGCAGCTTAGGGGGCAGGGTAAACGAGCAGTACTTC.

This chain links TRBV11-2 with TRBJ2-3, with 9 nucleotides matching TRBD2. V lost 5 bases and J lost 4; bases outside the gene matches: 7. The CDR3 is made up of 15 amino acids. Germline V CDR1 and CDR2: SGHAT, FQNNGV. The CDR3 DNA is TGTGCCAGCAGCCCGGCTAGCGGGATGGCAGATACGCAGTATTTT. Protein: CASSPASGMADTQYF.

The chain combines TRBV6-6 with TRBJ2-7, with D possibly TRBD2 on 6 matching bases. The CDR3 totals 14 residues. Germline values: CDR1 MNHNY, CDR2 SVGAGI (reference sequence). Trimming stripped 8 bases from V and 3 bases from J, with 17 bases between. The DNA of the CDR3 is TGTGCCAGCGATGACAGCACCGGGGGCTACGAGCAGTACTTC. As protein: CASDDSTGGYEQYF.